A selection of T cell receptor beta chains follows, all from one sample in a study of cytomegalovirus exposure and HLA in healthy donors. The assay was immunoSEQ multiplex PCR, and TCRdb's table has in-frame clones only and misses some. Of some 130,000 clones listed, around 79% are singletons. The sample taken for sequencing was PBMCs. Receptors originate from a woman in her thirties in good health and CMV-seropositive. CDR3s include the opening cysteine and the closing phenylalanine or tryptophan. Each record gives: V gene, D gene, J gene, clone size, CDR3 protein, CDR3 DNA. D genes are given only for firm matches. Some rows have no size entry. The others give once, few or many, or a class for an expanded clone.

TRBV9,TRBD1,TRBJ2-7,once,CASSAGTGDYEQYF,TGTGCCAGCAGCGCGGGGACAGGAGACTACGAGCAGTACTTC
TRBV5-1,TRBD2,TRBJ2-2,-,CASSWKLTGTSGDSGELFF,TGCGCCAGCAGCTGGAAACTCACCGGGACTAGCGGGGACAGCGGGGAGCTGTTTTTT
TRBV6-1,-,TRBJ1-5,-,CASKTGLSNQPQHF,TGTGCCAGCAAAACGGGACTTAGCAATCAGCCCCAGCATTTT
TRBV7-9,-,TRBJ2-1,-,CASSSQLTYNEQFF,TGTGCCAGCAGCTCTCAACTCACCTACAATGAGCAGTTCTTC
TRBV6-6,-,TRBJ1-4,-,CASTRGVGKLFF,TGTGCCAGCACACGGGGGGTGGGGAAACTGTTTTTT
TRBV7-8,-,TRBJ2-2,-,CASSLPGLNTGELFF,TGTGCCAGCAGCTTACCGGGACTGAACACCGGGGAGCTGTTTTTT
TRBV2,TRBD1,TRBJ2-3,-,CAYKGQGGSLTDTQYF,TGTGCCTACAAGGGACAGGGCGGTTCATTAACAGATACGCAGTATTTT
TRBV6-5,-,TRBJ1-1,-,CASSYSPRNTEAFF,TGTGCCAGCAGTTACTCGCCCAGGAACACTGAAGCTTTCTTT
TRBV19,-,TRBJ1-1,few,CASMNRNTEAFF,TGTGCCAGTATGAACAGAAACACTGAAGCTTTCTTT
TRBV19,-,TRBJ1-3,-,CASSYQGTSGNTIYF,TGTGCCAGTAGTTACCAGGGCACCTCTGGAAACACCATATATTTT
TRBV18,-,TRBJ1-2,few,CASSPPDRGRYGYTF,TGTGCCAGCTCACCACCCGACCGCGGGCGGTATGGCTACACCTTC
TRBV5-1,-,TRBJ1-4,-,CASSQGRGTGEKLFF,TGCGCCAGCAGCCAGGGCAGGGGAACGGGAGAAAAACTGTTTTTT
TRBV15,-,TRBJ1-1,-,CATSRDLKEGTEAFF,TGTGCCACCAGCAGAGACCTCAAGGAGGGCACTGAAGCTTTCTTT
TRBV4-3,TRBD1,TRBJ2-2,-,CASSRGTGTNTGELFF,TGCGCCAGCAGCCGAGGGACAGGGACAAACACCGGGGAGCTGTTTTTT
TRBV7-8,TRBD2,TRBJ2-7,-,CASSLVSGDEQYF,TGTGCCAGCAGCCTAGTCAGCGGGGACGAGCAGTACTTC
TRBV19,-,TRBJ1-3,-,CASSKDSFSGNTIYF,TGTGCCAGTAGTAAGGACAGCTTCTCTGGAAACACCATATATTTT
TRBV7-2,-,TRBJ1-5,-,CASSPGGGYSNQPQHF,TGTGCCAGCAGCCCCGGGGGGGGTTATAGCAATCAGCCCCAGCATTTT
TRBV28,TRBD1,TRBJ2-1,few,CASSDRGNEQFF,TGTGCCAGCAGTGACAGGGGCAATGAGCAGTTCTTC
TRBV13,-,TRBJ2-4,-,CASSLGPWAGNIQYF,TGTGCCAGCAGCTTAGGGCCATGGGCGGGTAACATTCAGTACTTC
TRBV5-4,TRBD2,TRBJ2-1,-,CASSLASGEYNEQFF,TGTGCCAGCAGCTTGGCTAGCGGGGAGTACAATGAGCAGTTCTTC
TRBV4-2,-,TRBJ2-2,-,CASRPGTNTGELFF,TGTGCCAGCCGCCCCGGGACGAACACCGGGGAGCTGTTTTTT
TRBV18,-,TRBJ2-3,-,CASSPPGLSDTQYF,TGTGCCAGCTCACCACCCGGGTTGTCGGATACGCAGTATTTT
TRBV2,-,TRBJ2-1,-,CASSESSGYNEQFF,TGTGCCAGCAGTGAAAGTAGCGGTTACAATGAGCAGTTCTTC
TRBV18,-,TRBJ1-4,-,CASSPDTLFGEKLFF,TGTGCCAGCTCACCAGACACCCTATTTGGTGAAAAACTGTTTTTT
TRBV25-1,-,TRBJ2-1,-,CASSQRTPGYNEQFF,TGTGCCAGCAGCCAACGAACCCCCGGGTACAATGAGCAGTTCTTC
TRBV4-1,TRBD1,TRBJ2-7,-,CASSLRDRGYEQYF,TGCGCCAGCAGCCTCCGGGACAGGGGTTACGAGCAGTACTTC
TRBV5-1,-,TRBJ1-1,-,CASSTDISTEAFF,TGCGCCAGCAGCACGGACATAAGCACTGAAGCTTTCTTT
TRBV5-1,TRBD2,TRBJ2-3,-,CASSPGGGHTDTQYF,TGCGCCAGCAGTCCAGGCGGGGGGCACACAGATACGCAGTATTTT
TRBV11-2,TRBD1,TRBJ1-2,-,CASSFSWDSGAGYTF,TGTGCCAGCAGCTTTAGTTGGGACAGCGGCGCGGGCTACACCTTC
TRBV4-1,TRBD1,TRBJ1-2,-,CASSQEGRTGKRTYGYTF,TGCGCCAGCAGCCAAGAAGGGCGGACAGGGAAAAGAACCTATGGCTACACCTTC
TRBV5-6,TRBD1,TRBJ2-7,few,CASSSRDRGGEQYF,TGTGCCAGCAGCTCGCGGGACAGGGGTGGCGAGCAGTACTTC
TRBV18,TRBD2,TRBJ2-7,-,CASSPASGGYEQYF,TGTGCCAGCTCACCAGCTAGCGGGGGATACGAGCAGTACTTC
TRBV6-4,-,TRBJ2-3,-,CASSDRGWTDTQYF,TGTGCCAGCAGTGACAGGGGGTGGACAGATACGCAGTATTTT
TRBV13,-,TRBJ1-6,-,CASSLSLSGNSPLHF,TGTGCCAGCAGCTTATCCCTGTCGGGGAATTCACCCCTCCACTTT
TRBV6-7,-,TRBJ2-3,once,CARRTAWGVMGTDTQYF,TGTGCCAGGAGGACAGCTTGGGGTGTGATGGGGACAGATACGCAGTATTTT
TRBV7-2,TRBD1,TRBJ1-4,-,CASSSGGLNEKLFF,TGTGCCAGCAGCTCAGGGGGCCTAAATGAAAAACTGTTTTTT
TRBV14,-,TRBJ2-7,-,CASSQFDSLYEQYF,TGTGCCAGCAGCCAATTCGACAGCCTATACGAGCAGTACTTC
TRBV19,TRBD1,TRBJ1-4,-,CASSPRTAGGWEKLFF,TGTGCCAGTAGTCCCCGGACGGCAGGGGGTTGGGAAAAACTGTTTTTT
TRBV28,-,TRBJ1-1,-,CASSLRGGDTEAFF,TGTGCCAGCAGTTTAAGGGGGGGAGACACTGAAGCTTTCTTT
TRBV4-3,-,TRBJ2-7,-,CASSQVPSSYEQYF,TGCGCCAGCAGCCAAGTCCCTAGCTCCTACGAGCAGTACTTC
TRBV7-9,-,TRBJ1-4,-,CASSTGLGDEKLFF,TGTGCCAGCAGCACGGGACTGGGGGATGAAAAACTGTTTTTT
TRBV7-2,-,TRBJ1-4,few,CASRTGFNEKLFF,TGTGCCAGCAGAACCGGGTTTAATGAAAAACTGTTTTTT
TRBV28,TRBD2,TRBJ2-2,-,CASSLNRGLAGGPANTGELFF,TGTGCCAGCAGTTTAAATAGGGGACTAGCGGGGGGGCCCGCGAACACCGGGGAGCTGTTTTTT
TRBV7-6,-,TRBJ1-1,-,CASSLGIAPNTEAFF,TGTGCCAGCAGCCTCGGGATAGCCCCGAACACTGAAGCTTTCTTT
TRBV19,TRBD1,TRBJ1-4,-,CATTGQLNEKLFF,TGTGCCACCACGGGACAGCTTAATGAAAAACTGTTTTTT
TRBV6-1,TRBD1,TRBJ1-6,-,CASSVLGDRVSPLHF,TGTGCCAGCAGTGTCTTAGGTGACAGGGTTTCACCCCTCCACTTT
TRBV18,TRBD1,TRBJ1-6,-,CASSPKGGGDSPLHF,TGTGCCAGCTCACCAAAAGGGGGCGGAGATTCACCCCTCCACTTT
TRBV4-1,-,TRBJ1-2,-,CASARQQVNYGYTF,TGCGCCAGCGCAAGACAGCAGGTCAACTATGGCTACACCTTC
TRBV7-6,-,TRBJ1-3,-,CASSLGGAGGNTIYF,TGTGCCAGCAGCTTAGGGGGCGCTGGTGGAAACACCATATATTTT
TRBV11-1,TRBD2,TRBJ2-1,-,CASSFTSGGNNEQFF,TGTGCCAGCAGCTTCACTAGCGGGGGAAACAATGAGCAGTTCTTC
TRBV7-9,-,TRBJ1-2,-,CASSSSVAGSDYGYTF,TGTGCCAGCAGCTCGAGTGTAGCCGGCTCGGACTATGGCTACACCTTC
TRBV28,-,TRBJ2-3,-,CASSPPGLQVADTQYF,TGTGCCAGCAGTCCCCCGGGACTTCAAGTGGCAGATACGCAGTATTTT
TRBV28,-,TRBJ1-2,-,CASSLSTDLYGYTF,TGTGCCAGCAGTTTATCGACAGATCTCTATGGCTACACCTTC
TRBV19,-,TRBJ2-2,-,CASHREASNTGELFF,TGTGCCAGCCACCGCGAGGCCTCGAACACCGGGGAGCTGTTTTTT